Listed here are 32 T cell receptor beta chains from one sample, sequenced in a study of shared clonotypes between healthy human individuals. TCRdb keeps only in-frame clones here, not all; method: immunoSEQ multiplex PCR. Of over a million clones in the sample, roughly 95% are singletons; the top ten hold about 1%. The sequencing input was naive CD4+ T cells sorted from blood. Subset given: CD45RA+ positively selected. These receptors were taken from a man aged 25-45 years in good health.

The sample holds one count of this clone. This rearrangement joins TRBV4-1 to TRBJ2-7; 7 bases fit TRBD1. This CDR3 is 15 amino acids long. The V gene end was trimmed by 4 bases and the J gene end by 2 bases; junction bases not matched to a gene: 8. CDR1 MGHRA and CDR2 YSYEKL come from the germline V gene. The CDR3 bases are TGCGCCAGCAGCCCCCGGACAGGAGAAGCCTACGAGCAGTACTTC. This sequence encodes CASSPRTGEAYEQYF.

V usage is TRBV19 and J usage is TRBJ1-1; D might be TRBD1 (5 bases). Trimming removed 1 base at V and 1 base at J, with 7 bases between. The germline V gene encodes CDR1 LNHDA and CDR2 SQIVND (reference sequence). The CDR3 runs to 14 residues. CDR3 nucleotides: TGTGCCAGTAGTATAGGGACATCGAACACTGAAGCTTTCTTT. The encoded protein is CASSIGTSNTEAFF.

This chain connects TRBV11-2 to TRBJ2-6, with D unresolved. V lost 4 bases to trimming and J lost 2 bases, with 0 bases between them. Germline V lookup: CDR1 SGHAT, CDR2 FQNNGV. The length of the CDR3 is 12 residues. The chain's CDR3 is CASSSGANVLTF. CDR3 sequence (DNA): TGTGCCAGCAGCTCTGGGGCCAACGTCCTGACTTTC.

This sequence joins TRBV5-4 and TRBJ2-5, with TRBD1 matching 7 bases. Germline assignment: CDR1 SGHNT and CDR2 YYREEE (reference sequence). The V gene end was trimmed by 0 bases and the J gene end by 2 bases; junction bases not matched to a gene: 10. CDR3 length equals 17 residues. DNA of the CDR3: TGTGCCAGCAGCTTGGCCCGTCGCCAGGGGGTTCAAGAGACCCAGTACTTC. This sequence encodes CASSLARRQGVQETQYF.

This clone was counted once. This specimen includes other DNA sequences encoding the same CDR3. The CDR3 DNA is TGTGCCATCAGTGACCCAGGGTTCACAGATACGCAGTATTTT. This translates into CAISDPGFTDTQYF. The J gene is TRBJ2-3, the V gene TRBV10-3; the D gene is possibly TRBD1 (5 bases). The germline V gene encodes CDR1 ENHRY and CDR2 SYGVKD. This CDR3 contains 14 residues. The ends were cut back, 3 bases at V and 2 bases at J, with 9 bases in the middle.

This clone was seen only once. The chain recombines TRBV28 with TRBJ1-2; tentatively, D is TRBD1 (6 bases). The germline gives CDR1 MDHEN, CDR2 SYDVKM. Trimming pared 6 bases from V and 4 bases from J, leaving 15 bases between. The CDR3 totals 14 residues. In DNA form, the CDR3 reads TGTGCCAGCAGACGAACAGGGCTGGGCTATGGCTACACCTTC. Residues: CASRRTGLGYGYTF.

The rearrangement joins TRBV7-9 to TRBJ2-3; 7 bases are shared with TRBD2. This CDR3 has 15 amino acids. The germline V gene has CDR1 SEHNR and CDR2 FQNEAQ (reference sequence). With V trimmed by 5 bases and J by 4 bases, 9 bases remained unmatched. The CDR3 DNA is TGTGCCAGCAGCAAGCGGGGAGGGAGGGCAGATACGCAGTATTTT. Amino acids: CASSKRGGRADTQYF. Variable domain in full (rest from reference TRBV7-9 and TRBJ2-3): DTGVSQNPRHKITKRGQNVTFRCDPISEHNRLYWYRQTLGQGPEFLTYFQNEAQLEKSRLLSDRFSAERPKGSFSTLEIQRTEQGDSAMYLCASSKRGGRADTQYFGPGTRLTVL.

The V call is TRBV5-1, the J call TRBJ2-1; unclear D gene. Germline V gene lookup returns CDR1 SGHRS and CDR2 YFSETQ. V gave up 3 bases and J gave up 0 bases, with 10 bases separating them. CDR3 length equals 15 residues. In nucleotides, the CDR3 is TGCGCCAGCAGCTCCCTACAAAGCTCCTACAATGAGCAGTTCTTC. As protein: CASSSLQSSYNEQFF.

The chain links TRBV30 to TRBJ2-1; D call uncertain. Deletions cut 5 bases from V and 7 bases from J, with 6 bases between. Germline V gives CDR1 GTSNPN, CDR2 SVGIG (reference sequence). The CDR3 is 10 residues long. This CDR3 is CAWAKNEQFF. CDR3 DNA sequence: TGTGCCTGGGCGAAGAATGAGCAGTTCTTC. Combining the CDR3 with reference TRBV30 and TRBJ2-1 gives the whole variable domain SQTIHQWPATLVQPVGSPLSLECTVEGTSNPNLYWYRQAAGRGLQLLFYSVGIGQISSEVPQNLSASRPQDRQFILSSKKLLLSDSGFYLCAWAKNEQFFGPGTRLTVL.

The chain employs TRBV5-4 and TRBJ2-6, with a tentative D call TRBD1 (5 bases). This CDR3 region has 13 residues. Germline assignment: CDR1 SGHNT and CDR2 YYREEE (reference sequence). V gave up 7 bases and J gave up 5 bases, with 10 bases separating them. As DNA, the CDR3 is TGTGCCAGCGGACAAAGTCGGGCCAACGTCCTGACTTTC. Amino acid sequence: CASGQSRANVLTF.

The CDR3 sequence is CASSLAGAVAEAFF. CDR3 in DNA: TGTGCCAGCAGTCTTGCGGGGGCAGTTGCTGAAGCTTTCTTT. The V call is TRBV2, the J call TRBJ1-1; D possibly corresponds to TRBD1 (6 bases). Trimming removed 5 bases from V and 6 bases from J, with 16 bases in between. The CDR3 is 14 residues long. CDR1 and CDR2 (germline): SNHLY, FYNNEI.

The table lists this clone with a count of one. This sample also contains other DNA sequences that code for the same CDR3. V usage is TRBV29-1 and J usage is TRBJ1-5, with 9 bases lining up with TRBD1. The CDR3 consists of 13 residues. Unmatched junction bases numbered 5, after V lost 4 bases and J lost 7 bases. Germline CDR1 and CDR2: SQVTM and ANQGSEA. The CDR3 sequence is CSVAQGARQPQHF. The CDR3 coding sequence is TGCAGCGTTGCACAGGGGGCACGACAGCCCCAGCATTTT.

The CDR3 spells CASSRVDRGFLGELFF. CDR3 coding DNA: TGTGCCAGCAGCCGGGTGGACAGGGGTTTTCTCGGGGAGCTGTTTTTT. The chain is built from TRBV5-6 and TRBJ2-2; TRBD1 matches 9 bases. Trimming cost V 4 bases and J 7 bases; bases outside gene matches: 11. Per germline, CDR1 SGHDT and CDR2 YYEEEE. This CDR3 is built from 16 residues.

The CDR3 region is CASRHNFGTGNTEAFF. The CDR3 nucleotides read TGTGCCAGTAGACATAACTTCGGGACGGGGAACACTGAAGCTTTCTTT. The V gene is TRBV19, the J gene TRBJ1-1, with D possibly matching TRBD1 (5 bases). With 6 bases removed from V and 1 base from J, the gap between germline ends came to 18 bases. This CDR3 region has 16 residues. Germline assignment: CDR1 LNHDA and CDR2 SQIVND (reference sequence).

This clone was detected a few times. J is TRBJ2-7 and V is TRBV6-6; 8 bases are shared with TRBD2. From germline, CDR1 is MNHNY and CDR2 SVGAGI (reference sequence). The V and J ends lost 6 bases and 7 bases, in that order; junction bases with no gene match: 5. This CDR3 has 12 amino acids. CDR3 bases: TGTGCCAGCAGCCCCGGGGGGGTTGAGCAGTACTTC. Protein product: CASSPGGVEQYF.

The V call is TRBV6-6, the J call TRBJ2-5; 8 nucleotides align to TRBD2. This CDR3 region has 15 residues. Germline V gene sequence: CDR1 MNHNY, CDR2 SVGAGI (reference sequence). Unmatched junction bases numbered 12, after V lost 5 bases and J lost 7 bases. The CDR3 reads CASSTPGAGVGTQYF. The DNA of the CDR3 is TGTGCCAGCAGTACGCCGGGAGCGGGAGTCGGGACCCAGTACTTC.

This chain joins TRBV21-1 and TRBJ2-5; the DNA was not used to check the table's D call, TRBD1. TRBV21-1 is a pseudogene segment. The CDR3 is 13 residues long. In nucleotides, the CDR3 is TGTGCCAGCAGCGACAGGAATAAAGAGACCCAGTACTTC. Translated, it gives CASSDRNKETQYF.

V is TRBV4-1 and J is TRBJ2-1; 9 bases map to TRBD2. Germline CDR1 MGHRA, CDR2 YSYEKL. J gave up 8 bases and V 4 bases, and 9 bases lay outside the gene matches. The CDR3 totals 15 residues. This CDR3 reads CASSLILIAGDEQFF. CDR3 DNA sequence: TGCGCCAGCAGCCTTATTTTAATAGCGGGAGATGAGCAGTTCTTC.

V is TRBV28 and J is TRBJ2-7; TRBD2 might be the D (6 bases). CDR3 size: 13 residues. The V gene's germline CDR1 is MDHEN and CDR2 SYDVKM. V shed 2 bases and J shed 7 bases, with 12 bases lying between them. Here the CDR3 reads CASSLPGGVEQYF. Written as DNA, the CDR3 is TGTGCCAGCAGTTTACCCGGCGGGGTGGAGCAGTACTTC.

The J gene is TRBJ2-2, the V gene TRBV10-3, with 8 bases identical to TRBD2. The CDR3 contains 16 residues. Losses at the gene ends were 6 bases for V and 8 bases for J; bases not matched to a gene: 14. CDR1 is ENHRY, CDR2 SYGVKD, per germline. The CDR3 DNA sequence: TGTGCCATCAGGAATCTAGCGGGTCCCAACGGAGGGGAGCTGTTTTTT. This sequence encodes CAIRNLAGPNGGELFF.

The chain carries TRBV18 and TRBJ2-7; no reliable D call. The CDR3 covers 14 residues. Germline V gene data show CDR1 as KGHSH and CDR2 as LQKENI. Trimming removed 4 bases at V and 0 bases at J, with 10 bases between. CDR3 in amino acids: CASSRQGPSYEQYF. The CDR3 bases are TGTGCCAGCTCACGCCAAGGCCCCTCCTACGAGCAGTACTTC.

The CDR3 reads CASSPGLAGKNEQFF. CDR3 nucleotides: TGTGCCAGCAGCCCGGGACTAGCGGGGAAAAATGAGCAGTTCTTC. V gene TRBV11-1 combines with J gene TRBJ2-1, with TRBD2 identical over 13 bases. CDR3 size: 15 residues. Per the germline V gene, CDR1 is SGHAT and CDR2 is FQDESV (reference sequence). The junction had 5 bases not matched to a gene; V was cut back by 5 bases and J by 7 bases.

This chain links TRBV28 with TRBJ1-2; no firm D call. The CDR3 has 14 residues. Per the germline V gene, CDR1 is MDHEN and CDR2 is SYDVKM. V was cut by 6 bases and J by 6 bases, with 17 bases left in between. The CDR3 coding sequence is TGTGCCAGCAGGTCTACAGCCGCTGGCGATGGCTACACCTTC. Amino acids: CASRSTAAGDGYTF.

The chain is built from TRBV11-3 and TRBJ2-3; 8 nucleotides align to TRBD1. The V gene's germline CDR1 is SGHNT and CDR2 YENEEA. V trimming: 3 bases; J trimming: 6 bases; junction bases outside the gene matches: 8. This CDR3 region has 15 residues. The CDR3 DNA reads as TGTGCCAGCAGCTTGTCAGGGGGCCGAAAGGATACGCAGTATTTT. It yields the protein CASSLSGGRKDTQYF.

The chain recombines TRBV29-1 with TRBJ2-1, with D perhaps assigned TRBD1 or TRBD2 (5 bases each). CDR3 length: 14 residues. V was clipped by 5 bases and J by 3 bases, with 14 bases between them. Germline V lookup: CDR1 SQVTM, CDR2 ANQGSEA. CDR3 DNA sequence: TGCAGCGTTAAGGGGAGCCCCTACTACAATGAGCAGTTCTTC. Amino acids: CSVKGSPYYNEQFF.

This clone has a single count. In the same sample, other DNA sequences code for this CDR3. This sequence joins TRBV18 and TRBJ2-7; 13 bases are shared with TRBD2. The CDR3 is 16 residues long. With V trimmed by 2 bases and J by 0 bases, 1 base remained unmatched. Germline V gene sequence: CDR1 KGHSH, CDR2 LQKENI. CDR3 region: CASSPGLAGVSYEQYF. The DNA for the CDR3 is TGTGCCAGCTCACCAGGACTAGCGGGAGTCTCCTACGAGCAGTACTTC.

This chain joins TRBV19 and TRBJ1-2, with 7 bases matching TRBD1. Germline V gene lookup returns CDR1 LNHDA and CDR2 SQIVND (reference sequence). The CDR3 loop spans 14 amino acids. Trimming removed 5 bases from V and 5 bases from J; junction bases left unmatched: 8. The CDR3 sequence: CASSARQGGYGYTF. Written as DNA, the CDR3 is TGTGCCAGTAGTGCGAGACAGGGTGGATATGGCTACACCTTC.

CDR3 sequence (DNA): TGTGCCAGCAGTTTCAGGGGGACAGGGGGTTTTGTTAACTATGGCTACACCTTC. Amino acid sequence: CASSFRGTGGFVNYGYTF. The gene calls are TRBV28 and TRBJ1-2; 11 nucleotides align to TRBD1. V trimming: 3 bases; J trimming: 1 base; junction bases outside the gene matches: 10. CDR3 size: 18 residues. Germline CDR1 MDHEN, CDR2 SYDVKM.

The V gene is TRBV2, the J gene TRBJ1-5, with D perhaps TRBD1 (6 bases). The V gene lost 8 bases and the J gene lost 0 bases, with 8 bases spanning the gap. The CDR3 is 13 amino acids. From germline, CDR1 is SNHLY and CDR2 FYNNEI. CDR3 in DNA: TGTGCCAGCGGACAGTTTAGCAATCAGCCCCAGCATTTT. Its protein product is CASGQFSNQPQHF.

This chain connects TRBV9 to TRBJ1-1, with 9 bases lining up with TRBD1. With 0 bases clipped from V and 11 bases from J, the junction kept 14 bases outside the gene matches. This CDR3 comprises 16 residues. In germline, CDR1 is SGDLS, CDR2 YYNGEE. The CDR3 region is CASSVETGQGDYRAFF. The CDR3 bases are TGTGCCAGCAGCGTAGAAACGGGACAGGGCGATTACAGGGCTTTCTTT.

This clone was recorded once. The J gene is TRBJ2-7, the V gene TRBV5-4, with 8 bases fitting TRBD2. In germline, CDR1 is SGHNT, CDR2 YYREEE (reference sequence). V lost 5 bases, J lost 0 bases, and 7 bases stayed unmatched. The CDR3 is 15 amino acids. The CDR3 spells CASSPSTSGSYEQYF. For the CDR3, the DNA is TGTGCCAGCAGTCCCTCTACTAGCGGCTCCTACGAGCAGTACTTC.

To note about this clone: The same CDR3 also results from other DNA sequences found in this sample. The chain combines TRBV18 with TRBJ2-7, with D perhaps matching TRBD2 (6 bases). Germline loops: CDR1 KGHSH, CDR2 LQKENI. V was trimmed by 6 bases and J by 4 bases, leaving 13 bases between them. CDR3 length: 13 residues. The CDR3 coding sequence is TGTGCCAGCTCGAACCGGGGAGGTTACGAGCAGTACTTC. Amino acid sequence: CASSNRGGYEQYF.